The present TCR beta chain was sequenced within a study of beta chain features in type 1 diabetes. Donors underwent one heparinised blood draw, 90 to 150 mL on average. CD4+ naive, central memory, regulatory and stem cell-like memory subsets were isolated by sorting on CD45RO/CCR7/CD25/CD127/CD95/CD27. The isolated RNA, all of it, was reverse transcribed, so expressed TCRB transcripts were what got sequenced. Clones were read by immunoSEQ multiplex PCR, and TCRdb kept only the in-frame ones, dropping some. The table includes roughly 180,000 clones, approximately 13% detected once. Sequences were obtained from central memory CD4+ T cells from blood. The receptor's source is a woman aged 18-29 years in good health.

The CDR3 DNA reads TGTGCCATCAGTTTTAGCGGGATGGAGACCCAGTACTTC. This encodes CAISFSGMETQYF. V gene TRBV10-3 combines with J gene TRBJ2-5; TRBD2 agrees at 8 bases. The CDR3 consists of 13 residues. The germline CDR1 and CDR2 sequences are ENHRY and SYGVKD. The ends lost 5 bases at V and 5 bases at J; junction bases unmatched: 4.